This T cell receptor (beta chain) originates from a study of early T cells in non-severe SARS-CoV-2 infection. For the study at large: Chains from this unsorted whole-blood bulk RNA could not be paired.

In germline, CDR1 is SGHTA, CDR2 FQGNSA. This CDR3 spans 13 amino acids. With 3 bases clipped from V and 6 bases from J, the junction kept 1 base outside the gene matches. Individual cDNA molecules each received unique molecular identifiers attached to them. TCRdb passed the 5' RACE reads through MiXCR, listing each CDR3 protein once. In the table there are around 93,000 distinct CDR3 sequences, 9.5% to 15% of which are singletons. This clonotype was detected ten times or more. The sequence was collected from an adult who was a healthcare worker with PCR-confirmed SARS-CoV-2 infection or an uninfected control (not recorded which). The rearrangement joins TRBV7-2 to TRBJ2-7, with 11 bases aligning to TRBD2. The material sequenced was whole blood, taken at baseline. CDR3 in DNA: TGTGCCAGCAGCTTTACTAGCGGGAGCGAGCAGTACTTC. Protein product: CASSFTSGSEQYF.